This TCR beta chain appears in the sequencing data of a study of cytomegalovirus exposure and HLA in healthy donors (dated by TCRdb to the late 2010s). Looking at the study overall: In an earlier analysis of about 560 of the donors, 276 Gb of sequence data and 90 million to 130 million unique TCR beta sequences from approximately 180 million T cells were reported. Typing coverage varied by locus: roughly 629-640 donors for A, B, C, DRB1 and DQB1; 522 for DQA1; 606 for DPA1; approximately 470 for DPB1. Rather than drawing on any new phenotypic data, the later analysis identified candidate immune exposures from TCR beta sequences and the way those sequences occurred across donors. Among some 400 genotyped donors of the cohort, an average of approximately 240,000 unique TCR beta nucleotide sequences was sequenced per donor, of which roughly 17% were non-productive. A later genetic analysis used genome-wide SNP genotypes for 398 of the 666 donors, treating that subset as a discovery cohort. In an earlier analysis of a few hundred of the donors, high-throughput TCR beta sequencing was used to judge whether each TCR beta V gene segment behaved as functional or pseudogenic. In addition to the first cohort of about 650 subjects, a separate validation cohort of approximately 130 different subjects was used. Class I and class II HLA loci were covered by the typing at four-digit resolution. To predict cytomegalovirus infection status, the study brought together high-throughput TCR immunosequencing, statistical association of individual TCRs with disease status, and machine learning. The study used immunosequencing to profile the T cell repertoires of approximately 650 subjects and linked those repertoires to cytomegalovirus serostatus. To study patterns of TCR occurrence, a later analysis re-analyzed previously published TCR beta repertoires from several hundred donors and added high-resolution HLA genotyping. The genetic ancestry cluster associated with self-reported Caucasian donors included about 81% of the roughly 360 genotyped donors. Every discovery cohort repertoire had been produced on one sequencing platform. About 300 gigabases of sequencing data and 70 million to 95 million unique TCR sequences made up an early release that covered several hundred HLA-typed donors. Because of strong linkage in the cohort, four or five DR-DQ haplotypes were treated as single units for association and clustering. The study aimed to test whether cataloging public T cell receptors could reveal signatures of past pathogen exposure. Donor age, sex, ethnicity and CMV serostatus were compiled alongside the repertoire data. The paper's findings and limits, for the study overall: Because counts were too low, under 20 rarely observed V segments, including chromosome 9 orphons, were left out of the earlier analysis of about 500 of the donors. A total of fewer than 200 TCR beta chains were listed by the study as associated with cytomegalovirus. Roughly uniform sequencing depth across donors was assumed in presence/absence analyses, although this assumption may not hold. A further reported finding was that TCR beta sequences accurately predicted the HLA-A and HLA-B alleles for most subjects in the first cohort. In an earlier analysis of fewer than 750 of the donors, most TCR beta V segments were observed in productive rearrangements about 90% or about 30% of the time, broadly matching IMGT annotations. At a false discovery rate of 0.05, a later analysis linked approximately 18,000 TCR beta sequences to specific HLA alleles. In a later analysis, HLA-associated TCR beta chains were found to be more clonally expanded and to have lower generation probabilities than equally common non-associated chains. A later genetic analysis associated a missense DCLRE1C variant with V-gene and J-gene trimming of TCR beta chains, and an independent cohort replicated the association. In a later analysis, several top co-occurrence clusters were reported to appear linked to parvovirus B19, influenza, CMV and Epstein-Barr virus. A cluster of highly shared sequence variants was judged likely to be a technical artifact of the sequencing pipeline. In this cohort, only TCR beta chains were sequenced, and detectable features were limited by the absence of alpha or paired-chain data. In a later analysis, the rate of TCR association differed among HLA loci, with DRB1 alleles having the most associated TCRs and HLA-C alleles having the fewest. According to a later genetic analysis, donors in an Asian-associated ancestry cluster had fewer N-insertions in productive TCRs than the approximately 670-donor mean. While some public TCRs were present in many individuals, most TCR sequences turned up only very rarely across donors. According to the authors, the approach could potentially be generalized to other disease states and immunological phenotypes. The classifier was reported to diagnose cytomegalovirus status with high specificity and sensitivity in both the original cohort and the validation cohort. Correlated functional status among segregating V segments might reflect linkage disequilibrium, but an unknown experimental factor could not be ruled out. The only immune exposure information available for the cohort was CMV serostatus. Because HLA typing was missing for some donors at each locus, association tests included only the typed subset. A later analysis found that most CMV-associated TCR beta chains appeared HLA-restricted, with HLA associations seemingly driven largely by CMV exposure. In vitro tests confirmed that a few of the cytomegalovirus-associated TCR beta chains recognize cytomegalovirus antigens. When HLA alleles, especially DR and DQ, strongly co-occurred, attributing TCR associations to individual alleles was difficult.

The cohort consisted of 600 to 750 healthy bone marrow donors. At the time of sampling, every cohort member was nominally healthy, though immune exposures that went unrecorded were likely present. The donor tested CMV seronegative and was one of the 352 seronegative cohort members. Each donor provided a peripheral blood sample, and peripheral blood mononuclear cells were used for TCR beta sequencing. The Qiagen DNeasy Blood Extraction Kit was used to extract genomic DNA from the blood cell samples. Library preparation used the immunoSEQ multiplex PCR assay. For the multiplex PCR, a mixture combining 60 forward primers for TCR Vbeta segments and 13 reverse primers for TCR Jbeta segments was used. Amplification of the CDR3 region of rearranged TCR beta genes was performed with a multiplex PCR assay on genomic DNA. On the Illumina HiSeq System, the amplified TCR beta libraries were sequenced as 87-base-pair reads. In the original analysis: Across the 640 or so repertoires, a later analysis counted approximately 83 million unique TCR beta chains, roughly 11 million of which were shared by at least two donors. Raw reads were error-corrected and collapsed into unique sequences by a nearest-neighbor algorithm in which closely related sequences were merged to remove PCR and sequencing errors. CDR3 sequences were aligned to IMGT reference sequences to assign V, D and J gene segments. Each retained sequence needed at least a six-nucleotide match to both a V gene segment and a J gene segment. Rearrangements were called productive when the CDR3 lacked stop codons and stayed in frame with V and J; all others were non-productive. CDR3 was defined according to IMGT convention as the region running from the second conserved V-encoded cysteine to the conserved J-encoded phenylalanine. The earlier analysis of some 550 of the donors excluded any sequence lacking an unambiguous match to a single V gene segment. An earlier analysis of 450 to 650 of the donors called V segments functional above 56.7% productive rearrangements and segregating when the between-donor standard deviation exceeded 5%. A statistical classification framework was built for diagnosing cytomegalovirus status from the catalog of TCR beta chain sequences. In a later analysis, TCR nucleotide sequences were compared against IMGT/GENE-DB human TR gene sequences so that V and J genes could be assigned. In a later analysis, CDR3 sequences and most-parsimonious VDJ recombination scenarios were assigned using the TCRdist pipeline. In a later analysis, each TCR beta chain was defined by its CDR3 amino acid sequence together with its V-gene family, and reads lacking a unique V-gene family were excluded. To address suspected cross-contamination and a sequencing artifact, a later analysis removed 592 highly shared, low-generation-probability nucleotide sequences. A later analysis calculated a clonal expansion index for each public chain from normalized within-repertoire ranks of inferred template counts. Generation probabilities in a later analysis came from a VDJ recombination model fitted to out-of-frame rearrangements, and those results were checked against IGoR. Hypergeometric tests were used in a later analysis to score TCR-TCR, TCR-HLA and TCR-CMV co-occurrence, with a repertoire-size bias correction applied to the TCR pairs. A later analysis estimated false discovery rates by permuting HLA or CMV assignments 20 times. In a later analysis, co-occurring TCRs were grouped with DBSCAN, and TCRdist sequence similarity was added when clustering was performed within HLA-allele-positive subsets. For co-occurrence clustering, repertoires with fewer than 30,000 or more than 120,000 public chains were excluded, along with roughly five repertoires with anomalous nucleotide sharing. TCRdb stores this immuneACCESS table with in-frame sequences only. Part of the clones is absent; in the studies checked, under half of the shortfall reflects unresolved V genes, and no reason is known for the rest. V and J calls and clone size are as listed in that table; D and trimming were resolved from the DNA. Within this sample are over 150,000 clones, with less than 85% of them counted one time only. 1.2% to 1.5% of the sample lies in the top ten.

A note on this clone: Its recognized antigen is unknown. No per-base quality is available; no much larger clone lies one base away.

Sequences were obtained from PBMCs. This clonotype was obtained from a man aged 60-69 years in good health and CMV-seronegative.

The bases read TGCGCCAGCAGCCCACCCTTAGCGGGAGGGAATGAGGAGCAGTACTTC. It encodes CASSPPLAGGNEEQYF. Here the chain combines TRBV5-1 and TRBJ2-5; 11 central nucleotides agree with TRBD2. From the cysteine through the phenylalanine, the CDR3 covers 16 amino acids. Left in the record is the CDR3 DNA by itself, 48 bases read in frame from the first base. CDR1 is given as SGHRS and CDR2 as YFSETQ, both from the germline V gene. For this chain, trimming is 4 bases at the V end and 11 bases at the J end, and the number of junction bases without a gene match is 16.